This T cell receptor beta chain was identified in a study of T cells in Graves' hyperthyroidism and ophthalmopathy. In this sample, this clonotype turned up a few times. The antigen remains unidentified. This may arise from a read error, as a much more abundant clone is one base away. Each diagnosis drew on symptoms, thyroxine, TRAb, thyroid ultrasound and orbital computed tomography findings. Isolation of PBMCs was performed on 8 to 10 ml fresh peripheral blood. This CDR3 is built from 15 residues. Germline CDR1 and CDR2: SGHRS and YFSETQ. V gave up 4 bases and J gave up 2 bases, with 15 bases separating them. Study-wide findings and caveats: Most thyroid clonotypes expanded above 0.001 appeared in blood too. Stable hyperthyroidism was separated from ophthalmopathy by a model based on 13 V-J features.

RNA transcripts were the template for amplifying TCR beta CDR3 regions. The TCR CDR3 was amplified in a first-round RT-PCR using the HTBI primer set. TCRdb called the multiplex PCR reads again in MiXCR, with one record for every CDR3 protein. The data show around 360,000 distinct CDR3 sequences, roughly 15% seen once. The material sequenced was blood. J is TRBJ2-5 and V is TRBV5-1; D unclear. The source is a woman aged 55-69 years with Graves' ophthalmopathy. The DNA for the CDR3 is TGCGCCAGCAGCCACCAGCAGGCGGTACAAGAGACCCAGTACTTC. The encoded protein is CASSHQQAVQETQYF.